This T cell receptor (beta chain) stems from a study of prognosis after radiotherapy for stage I lung cancer. Without prior chemotherapy, radiotherapy or other malignancies, every patient was node-negative by CT and PET/CT. From genomic DNA, TCR beta CDR3 was amplified by two-round multiplex PCR. Gene-specific TRBV and TRBJ primers were used in PCR round one. TCRdb called the multiplex PCR reads again in MiXCR, with one record for every CDR3 protein. This sample has about 22,000 distinct CDR3 sequences; 40% occur once, and the top ten carry around 50%. Many counts were recorded for this clonotype. The sample here was PBMCs, taken before or after stereotactic body radiation therapy (not recorded which). This TCR derives from a donor over 45 with non-small cell lung cancer.

The CDR3 region has the DNA TGTGCCAGCAGTGGCGGACTCTCGAGCTCTGGAAACACCATATATTTT. It codes for CASSGGLSSSGNTIYF. The gene calls are TRBV5-4 and TRBJ1-3, with D unresolved. Trimming took 5 bases from V and 0 from J, leaving 15 bases between them. Germline V gene sequence: CDR1 SGHNT, CDR2 YYREEE (reference sequence). The CDR3 consists of 16 residues.